Included here is one TCR beta chain sequence, with context. The antigen is not known. Across several immunoSEQ plates, the genomic DNA of each subset was split evenly. The authors' processing: ImmunoSEQ output lacked quality scores and full-length reads, limiting matched filtering. Sequencing was performed with immunoSEQ multiplex PCR; in TCRdb, only in-frame clones are kept and a portion is missing. For V, J and clone size, that table is used; D and trimming come from the DNA. The sample lists around 320,000 clones; around 87% were seen once. This record comes from a study of shared clonotypes between healthy human individuals. After removal of 1 base from V and 1 base from J, the junction contained 4 bases not matched to a gene. The CDR3 sequence is 16 residues long. Germline values: CDR1 SNHLY, CDR2 FYNNEI. Findings and limits, study-wide: Sequencing depth was expected to influence donor clonotype sharing. The represented genetic and exposure-history diversity was limited by the small number of donors.

The material sequenced was memory CD8+ T cells sorted from blood. Indicated subset: CD45RO+ cells pooled with CCR7-negative TemRA cells. V is TRBV2 and J is TRBJ2-5; TRBD2 matches 9 bases. The source of this sequence is a man in his late teens or twenties in good health. The CDR3 here is CASSEDGSGGQETQYF. The CDR3 DNA is TGTGCCAGCAGTGAAGATGGTAGCGGGGGCCAAGAGACCCAGTACTTC.